The rows below give T cell receptor beta chains drawn from one sample of a study of blood T cells in healthy people across ages. One entry per CDR3 protein results from TCRdb running MiXCR on the 5' RACE reads. The table includes 590,000 or so distinct CDR3 sequences, approximately 30% detected once. Sequencing input: blood. The source of these receptors is a woman of 80 years or more in good health. The CDR3 runs from the conserved cysteine through the conserved F or W. D genes are given only for firm matches. The size entry is marked missing in some rows and otherwise reads once, few, many or a size class.

>TRBV10-3|TRBD2|NA|TRBJ2-1|16
TGTGCCATCAGCTACGAGACTAGCGGGAGGGTCAATGAGCAGTTCTTC
CAISYETSGRVNEQFF
>TRBV20-1|TRBD2|many|TRBJ2-5|15
TGCAGTGCTCCGATGACTAGCGGGGGGCCTCAGGCCCAGTACTTC
CSAPMTSGGPQAQYF
>TRBV7-3|TRBD2|many|TRBJ2-1|15
TGTGCCAGCAGCCCAGCGGGGGGGCCGGACAATGAGCAGTTCTTC
CASSPAGGPDNEQFF
>TRBV20-1|TRBD1|many|TRBJ2-3|14
TGCAGTGCTGACGGACAGGGTTCGTTAGATACGCAGTATTTT
CSADGQGSLDTQYF
>TRBV5-1|TRBD1|NA|TRBJ1-2|15
TGCGCCAGCAGCTATCTACCGGGACAGAGCTATGGCTACACCTTC
CASSYLPGQSYGYTF
>TRBV5-8|NA|NA|TRBJ2-7|14
TGTGCCAGCAGCTGCTATACTAGAGGAGAGGCCCAGTACTTC
CASSCYTRGEAQYF
>TRBV10-3|TRBD2|many|TRBJ2-5|14
TGTGCCATCAAGAGGGGACTAGCGGAAGAGACCCAGTACTTC
CAIKRGLAEETQYF
>TRBV5-1|TRBD1|many|TRBJ1-1|16
TGCGCCAGCAGCTTGGTTTCAGGGGGCGACAACACTGAAGCTTTCTTT
CASSLVSGGDNTEAFF
>TRBV20-1|TRBD1|once|TRBJ1-1|14
TGCAGTGCTAGGGGGGGACAGGGCTCGCCTGAAGCTTTCTTT
CSARGGQGSPEAFF
>TRBV6-6|NA|few|TRBJ1-1|12
TGTGCCAGCAGTTCGGTCAGCGGTGAAGCTTTCTTT
CASSSVSGEAFF
>TRBV6-1|TRBD1|NA|TRBJ1-1|16
TGTGCCAGCCGTGGCGGGACAGGGGTAGAGGGCACTGAAGCTTTCTTT
CASRGGTGVEGTEAFF
>TRBV7-2|NA|many|TRBJ1-6|15
TGTGCCAGCAGCTTAGGCACGGGTAGGAATTCACCCCTCCACTTT
CASSLGTGRNSPLHF
>TRBV5-1|NA|few|TRBJ2-3|15
TGCGCCAGCAGCTTCACTGCAGGTCGAGGAGATACGCAGTATTTT
CASSFTAGRGDTQYF
>TRBV7-9|NA|NA|TRBJ1-2|12
TGTGCCAGCAGCTTTCTGAACGGGGGCTACACCTTC
CASSFLNGGYTF
>TRBV4-1|NA|NA|TRBJ2-1|15
TGCGCCAGCAGCCAGATCCCAAGCTCCTACAATGAGCAGTTCTTC
CASSQIPSSYNEQFF
>TRBV6-2/TRBV6-3|NA|NA|TRBJ2-7|16
TGTGCCAGCAGTCTGTTGGATACTGGGGCCTACAATGAGCAGTACTTC
CASSLLDTGAYNEQYF
>TRBV10-3|TRBD1|many|TRBJ2-7|15
TGTGCCATCAGTGAACCGGGACAGGGGGCATGGGAGCAGTACTTC
CAISEPGQGAWEQYF
>TRBV5-5|NA|many|TRBJ1-1|11
TGTGCCAGCAGCTTGACGGGTGAAGCTTTCTTT
CASSLTGEAFF
>TRBV4-3|TRBD1|NA|TRBJ2-3|15
TGCGCCAGCAGCCAGACCGACAGGGACGGAGATACGCAGTATTTT
CASSQTDRDGDTQYF
>TRBV9|NA|few|TRBJ2-1|16
TGTGCCAGCAGCACTTCGGGACTCCTTACCTACAATGAGCAGTTCTTC
CASSTSGLLTYNEQFF
>TRBV4-2|NA|NA|TRBJ2-7|17
TGTGCCAGCAGCCAAGAAGGGGAGAGCGGCGTGGGGGACGAGCAGTACTTC
CASSQEGESGVGDEQYF
>TRBV7-2|NA|NA|TRBJ1-4|16
TGTGCCAGCAGCACAACGGGTAGGACTGGAGGTGAAAAACTGTTTTTT
CASSTTGRTGGEKLFF
>TRBV11-2|TRBD1|once|TRBJ2-7|16
TGTGCCAGCAGCCCGACCACAGGGGGCGCCGGCTACGAGCGGTACTTC
CASSPTTGGAGYERYF
>TRBV6-2/TRBV6-3|NA|many|TRBJ1-2|13
TGTGCCAGCAGTTACCCGGCCGCGAGCGGCTACACCTTC
CASSYPAASGYTF
>TRBV20-1|NA|many|TRBJ2-7|13
TGCAGTGCTATCCGGGGTTTGCAAAGCGAGCAGTACTTC
CSAIRGLQSEQYF
>TRBV5-4|TRBD1|NA|TRBJ1-1|15
TGTGCCAGCAGCACCTACAGGGGGAGGGGCACTGAAGCTTTCTTT
CASSTYRGRGTEAFF
>TRBV25-1|TRBD1|NA|TRBJ1-3|16
TGTGCCAGCAGTGAACGGACAGGGGGAACTGGAAACACCATATATTTT
CASSERTGGTGNTIYF
>TRBV5-1|TRBD2|NA|TRBJ2-7|15
TGCGCCAGCAGCTTGGCGCTAGCGGGAATGAACGAGCAGTACTTC
CASSLALAGMNEQYF
>TRBV6-2/TRBV6-3|TRBD1|many|TRBJ1-6|15
TGTGCCAGCAGTTCGAGACAGGGTTATAATTCACCCCTCCACTTT
CASSSRQGYNSPLHF
>TRBV6-6|NA|few|TRBJ1-2|14
TGTGCCAGCAGTTACGCCCAGGGGTACGATGGCTACACCTTC
CASSYAQGYDGYTF
>TRBV5-1|TRBD1|many|TRBJ2-7|15
TGCGCCAGCAGCTTTAAGGACAGGGTCGCCTACGAGCAGTACTTC
CASSFKDRVAYEQYF
>TRBV12-3/TRBV12-4|NA|many|TRBJ1-5|15
TGTGCCAGCAGTTTCCTCTCGGGAGGCAATCAGCCCCAGCATTTT
CASSFLSGGNQPQHF
>TRBV5-1|NA|many|TRBJ1-2|14
TGCGCCAGCAAAACAGGCCTCGGGGACTATGGCTACACCTTC
CASKTGLGDYGYTF
>TRBV5-1|NA|many|TRBJ2-7|14
TGCGCCAGCAAGGAATCCGTTGTCTCCTACGAGCAGTACTTC
CASKESVVSYEQYF
>TRBV5-1|NA|many|TRBJ1-4|15
TGCGCCAGCAGCAGTACAGGGTGGAAGAATGAAAAACTGTTTTTT
CASSSTGWKNEKLFF
>TRBV3-1|NA|many|TRBJ2-5|17
TGTGCCAGCAGCCAAGATTTTCACACTCCCGAGCGAGAGACCCAGTACTTC
CASSQDFHTPERETQYF
>TRBV9|TRBD1|many|TRBJ2-5|16
TGTGCCAGCAGCACCACGACAGGGGGCGCGTGGGAGACCCAGTACTTC
CASSTTTGGAWETQYF
>TRBV15|NA|many|TRBJ1-2|15
TGTGCCACCAGCAGAGATTTACAGACCAGCTATGGCTACACCTTC
CATSRDLQTSYGYTF
>TRBV12-3/TRBV12-4|TRBD1|many|TRBJ1-6|14
TGTGCCAGCAGTCGGACAGGAAATAATTCACCCCTCCACTTT
CASSRTGNNSPLHF
>TRBV19|NA|few|TRBJ1-5|13
TGTGCCAGTAGTCTGACCAGGAATCAGCCCCAGCATTTT
CASSLTRNQPQHF
>TRBV20-1|NA|few|TRBJ1-1|14
TGCAGTGCTAGGGTCGTTGCGATGAACACTGAAGCTTTCTTT
CSARVVAMNTEAFF
>TRBV7-2|NA|many|TRBJ2-3|16
TGTGCCAGCAGCTTACGTGGAGCGGGCAGCACAGATACGCAGTATTTT
CASSLRGAGSTDTQYF
>TRBV30|NA|many|TRBJ2-7|16
TGTGCCTGGAGTGTACGAGGGGGGGGTACCCTCTACGAGCAGTACTTC
CAWSVRGGGTLYEQYF
>TRBV20-1|TRBD1|many|TRBJ2-6|16
TGCAGTGCTAGAGATCCGCAGGGGGCTGGGGCCAACGTCCTGACTTTC
CSARDPQGAGANVLTF
>TRBV9|NA|many|TRBJ2-1|13
TGTGCCAGCAGCGAGCGCCATTCGGGAGAGCAGTTCTTC
CASSERHSGEQFF